This T cell receptor (beta chain) came from a study of blood T cell repertoires in COVID-19. Whole-study context: Samples came from the United States, Italy and Spain, spanning acute and convalescent COVID-19.

Germline assignment: CDR1 KGHDR and CDR2 SFDVKD. With 4 bases clipped from V and 2 bases from J, the junction kept 8 bases outside the gene matches. The CDR3 runs to 17 residues. The participants were between roughly 18 and 89 years old and came from fewer than 25 US areas. Sequencing was performed with immunoSEQ multiplex PCR; in TCRdb, only in-frame clones are kept and a portion is missing. Of roughly 430,000 clones listed, over 75% are singletons. The sequencing input was PBMCs or T cells enriched from blood (not recorded which). This rearrangement joins TRBV24-1 to TRBJ2-7; 12 bases match TRBD1. The origin of this receptor is a woman between 40 and 55 years old with acute COVID-19. The CDR3 reads CATSDPKGQGAPYEQYF. The DNA for the CDR3 is TGTGCCACCAGTGACCCTAAGGGACAGGGGGCACCCTACGAGCAGTACTTC.